The 30 T cell receptor beta chains below come from one sample, sequenced in a study of early T cells in non-severe SARS-CoV-2 infection. TCRdb re-derived calls from the 5' RACE reads in MiXCR, one entry per CDR3 protein. The sample carries some 30,000 distinct CDR3 sequences, 4.5% to 7% recorded once. Sequences were obtained from whole blood. The receptor source for this set is an adult who was a healthcare worker with PCR-confirmed SARS-CoV-2 infection or an uninfected control (not recorded which).

This clonotype was detected ten times or more. This chain connects TRBV25-1 to TRBJ2-5; the D gene could be TRBD1 or TRBD2 (5 bases each). The CDR3 extends over 14 amino acids. Germline V gene sequence: CDR1 MGHDK, CDR2 SYGVNS. The V and J ends lost 2 bases and 5 bases respectively, with 12 bases between them. CDR3 loop: CASSEAGAPETQYF. CDR3 nucleotides: TGTGCCAGCAGTGAAGCCGGGGCCCCGGAGACCCAGTACTTC.

This clonotype ranks as medium-sized. The rearrangement uses TRBV6-4 and TRBJ2-1; 14 bases line up with TRBD2. Germline V gives CDR1 MRHNA, CDR2 SNTAGT. The CDR3 sequence is 13 residues long. Trimming cost V 2 bases and J 12 bases; bases outside gene matches: 0. CDR3 in amino acids: CASSDGLAGGQFF. The CDR3 DNA is TGTGCCAGCAGTGACGGACTAGCGGGGGGGCAGTTCTTC.

At least ten counts were recorded for this clonotype. The chain has TRBV6-6 and TRBJ1-6; D perhaps matches TRBD1 (6 bases). V gave up 7 bases and J gave up 9 bases, with 19 bases separating them. This CDR3 spans 15 amino acids. Germline V gives CDR1 MNHNY, CDR2 SVGAGI (reference sequence). The CDR3 reads CASTSDRPGFSPLHF. CDR3 bases: TGTGCCAGCACCTCAGACAGGCCCGGGTTTTCACCCCTCCACTTT.

The V gene is TRBV28, the J gene TRBJ1-4; no clear D gene. Germline V CDR1 and CDR2: MDHEN, SYDVKM. V was cut by 7 bases and J by 0 bases, with 12 bases left in between. The CDR3 is made up of 15 amino acids. The CDR3 DNA sequence: TGTGCCAGCATATCAGGAGGGACAACTAATGAAAAACTGTTTTTT. As protein: CASISGGTTNEKLFF. Combining the CDR3 with reference TRBV28 and TRBJ1-4 gives the whole variable domain DVKVTQSSRYLVKRTGEKVFLECVQDMDHENMFWYRQDPGLGLRLIYFSYDVKMKEKGDIPEGYSVSREKKERFSLILESASTNQTSMYLCASISGGTTNEKLFFGSGTQLSVL.

In its sample, this clonotype was seen a few times. The gene calls are TRBV4-1 and TRBJ2-3; D might be TRBD1 (6 bases). The germline V and J ends were trimmed by 2 bases and 6 bases, with 9 bases remaining between them. There are 13 residues in the CDR3. CDR1 is MGHRA and CDR2 is YSYEKL in the germline V gene. CDR3 sequence: CASSQTGRDTQYF. CDR3 nucleotide sequence: TGCGCCAGCAGCCAAACAGGGCGTGATACGCAGTATTTT.

There are a few counts of this clonotype. This chain joins TRBV28 and TRBJ2-1, with 10 nucleotides matching TRBD2. The CDR3 is made up of 16 amino acids. Losses at the gene ends were 6 bases for V and 1 base for J; bases not matched to a gene: 6. Germline V gives CDR1 MDHEN, CDR2 SYDVKM. CDR3 DNA: TGTGCCAGCAGCGAGCGGGGGGGCCGGTCCTACAATGAGCAGTTCTTC. It yields the protein CASSERGGRSYNEQFF.

The V gene is TRBV6-6, the J gene TRBJ2-7; 8 nucleotides line up with TRBD2. This CDR3 spans 14 amino acids. The germline CDR1 and CDR2 sequences are MNHNY and SVGAGI (reference sequence). The V and J ends lost 5 bases and 7 bases, in that order; junction bases with no gene match: 10. DNA of the CDR3: TGTGCCAGCAGTGATAGAGGGGTAGCGGGGGAGCAGTACTTC. Amino acids: CASSDRGVAGEQYF.

This clonotype was observed a handful of times. The CDR3 is CASSSSRGTRNIQYF. The CDR3 nucleotides read TGTGCCAGCAGCTCCTCGCGGGGGACCCGCAACATTCAGTACTTC. The V call is TRBV3-1, the J call TRBJ2-4; 7 bases align to TRBD2. The length of the CDR3 is 15 residues. J lost 7 bases, V lost 5 bases, and 11 bases had no gene match. CDR1 and CDR2 from the germline V gene are LGHDT and YNNKEL (reference sequence).

The chain is built from TRBV29-1 and TRBJ2-7; possible D gene TRBD1, 6 bases. Per germline, CDR1 SQVTM and CDR2 ANQGSEA. The CDR3 consists of 13 residues. Trimming removed 7 bases from V and 0 bases from J, with 13 bases in between. CDR3 sequence reads: CSALTGNSYEQYF. As DNA, the CDR3 is TGCAGCGCCCTTACAGGGAACTCCTACGAGCAGTACTTC.

The chain is built from TRBV12-3 or TRBV12-4 and TRBJ2-3; 9 positions match TRBD2. V lost 1 base to trimming and J lost 3 bases; unmatched junction nucleotides: 2. This CDR3 has 15 amino acids. This CDR3 is CASSLGLAETDTQYF. CDR3 DNA sequence: TGTGCCAGCAGTTTAGGACTAGCGGAGACAGATACGCAGTATTTT.

Comment on this clonotype: This sequence may be a read error, since a much larger clone differs from it by one base. The chain couples TRBV11-2 to TRBJ1-6; D perhaps matches TRBD1 (5 bases). CDR1 and CDR2 (germline): SGHAT, FQNNGV. The CDR3 spans 15 residues. In nucleotides, the CDR3 is TGTGTCAGCAGCTCACAGGAAACTTATAATTCACCCCTCCACTTT. Encoded protein: CVSSSQETYNSPLHF.

Regarding this clonotype: No conserved phenylalanine or tryptophan is present at the end of the CDR3, so a read error is the likely explanation. The limits of the CDR3 on the DNA are not certain, so only TCRdb's listed CDR3 is given. J is TRBJ1-1 and V is TRBV5-1; the table's D call, TRBD1, was not checked against the DNA. The CDR3 length is 14 residues, termini included. Germline CDR1 reads SGHRS; CDR2 reads YFSETQ. The CDR3 sequence: CASSLAGGPDTSDL.

This clonotype was seen at least ten times. In nucleotides, the CDR3 is TGTGCCAGCAGTTACATCCCCGGGGTGGGCGCAGATACGCAGTATTTT. This translates into CASSYIPGVGADTQYF. The V and J genes are TRBV6-2 or TRBV6-3 and TRBJ2-3; TRBD2 might be the D (5 bases). Germline lookup yields CDR1 MNHEY and CDR2 SVGEGT. The CDR3 loop spans 16 amino acids. Deletions cut 2 bases from V and 4 bases from J, with 16 bases between.

In its sample, this clonotype was seen many times. The J gene is TRBJ2-3, the V gene TRBV7-2, with TRBD2 as a possible D gene (6 bases). Germline CDR1 and CDR2: SGHTA and FQGNSA. V was shortened by 0 bases and J by 5 bases, with 9 bases between the two germline ends. This CDR3 has 14 residues. CDR3 sequence: CASSLASGVDTQYF. The CDR3 DNA sequence: TGTGCCAGCAGCTTAGCTTCGGGGGTAGATACGCAGTATTTT.

This clonotype was counted at least ten times. The chain uses TRBV7-3 and TRBJ2-5; D possibly corresponds to TRBD2 (6 bases). The CDR3 is 13 amino acids. CDR1 and CDR2 from the germline V gene are SGHTA and FQGTGA. The germline V and J ends were trimmed by 2 bases and 3 bases, with 7 bases remaining between them. The chain's CDR3 is CASSLVAEETQYF. CDR3 bases: TGTGCCAGCAGCTTAGTAGCGGAAGAGACCCAGTACTTC.

Points on this clonotype: A much larger clone differs by one base, so this may be a read error. J is TRBJ2-3 and V is TRBV10-1; the D gene could be TRBD1 or TRBD2 (5 bases each). Germline values: CDR1 WNHNN, CDR2 SYGVQD (reference sequence). The CDR3 totals 13 residues. CDR3 nucleotide sequence: TGCACCAGCAGTCCCGGGGCAGCTGATACGCAGTATTTT. This sequence encodes CTSSPGAADTQYF.

This clonotype was recorded a few times. The chain combines TRBV19 with TRBJ2-7, with 9 bases matching TRBD2. V lost 7 bases, J lost 6 bases, and 10 bases stayed unmatched. Germline assignment: CDR1 LNHDA and CDR2 SQIVND (reference sequence). The CDR3 has 14 amino acids. CDR3 amino acids: CASTSAGTSSEQYF. The CDR3 bases are TGTGCCAGTACCTCCGCCGGGACTAGCAGCGAGCAGTACTTC.

At least ten counts were recorded for this clonotype. This chain links TRBV5-6 with TRBJ2-7, with D perhaps matching TRBD2 (6 bases). The germline V gene has CDR1 SGHDT and CDR2 YYEEEE. The CDR3 is made up of 13 amino acids. V dropped 5 bases and J dropped 2 bases, with 11 bases sitting between them. The CDR3 is CASRPGVAYEQYF. CDR3 bases: TGTGCCAGCAGACCGGGAGTTGCCTACGAGCAGTACTTC.

This clonotype was recorded at least ten times. The chain carries TRBV15 and TRBJ2-5, with D possibly being TRBD2 (7 bases). Germline CDR1 is LNHNV and CDR2 is YYDKDF (reference sequence). The CDR3 is 14 residues long. The germline V and J ends were trimmed by 5 bases and 5 bases, with 15 bases remaining between them. DNA of the CDR3: TGTGCCACCAGCTCTAGGGGGGGGCCTGAGACCCAGTACTTC. Amino acid sequence: CATSSRGGPETQYF.

This clonotype was seen many times. The chain employs TRBV5-4 and TRBJ2-5, with D perhaps TRBD2 (6 bases). Per germline, CDR1 SGHNT and CDR2 YYREEE (reference sequence). Trimming cost V 4 bases and J 2 bases, with 12 bases left between them. The CDR3 has 14 amino acids. This CDR3 is CASSHGGTQETQYF. CDR3 nucleotides: TGTGCCAGCAGCCACGGTGGGACTCAAGAGACCCAGTACTTC.

This clonotype showed up many times. V gene TRBV7-2 combines with J gene TRBJ2-7; tentative D call: TRBD1 (6 bases). V was pared by 1 base and J by 7 bases, with 14 bases between. This CDR3 has 14 residues. Germline loops: CDR1 SGHTA, CDR2 FQGNSA. The CDR3 region is CASSLGGQPLEQYF. CDR3 nucleotides: TGTGCCAGCAGCTTAGGAGGACAGCCCCTGGAGCAGTACTTC.

This clonotype was seen repeatedly, ten times or more. The CDR3: CASIDDTGELFF. The CDR3 region has the DNA TGTGCCAGTATAGATGACACCGGGGAGCTGTTTTTT. V gene TRBV19 combines with J gene TRBJ2-2, with D hard to call. CDR1 LNHDA and CDR2 SQIVND come from the germline V gene (reference sequence). The CDR3 sequence is 12 residues long. The V gene lost 7 bases and the J gene lost 3 bases, with 6 bases spanning the gap.

In this sample, this clonotype turned up many times. The chain employs TRBV18 and TRBJ2-2; D not certain. This CDR3 region has 15 residues. Trimming took off 0 bases at V and 2 bases at J, with 7 bases between the two ends. The germline V gene has CDR1 KGHSH and CDR2 LQKENI. CDR3 region: CASSPPIPNTGELFF. The CDR3 region has the DNA TGTGCCAGCTCACCACCGATACCTAACACCGGGGAGCTGTTTTTT.

The genes are TRBV6-5 and TRBJ1-6; D perhaps matches TRBD1 (5 bases). The CDR3 contains 16 residues. CDR1 is MNHEY and CDR2 is SVGAGI in the germline V gene. Trimming stripped 5 bases from V and 7 bases from J, with 18 bases between. The CDR3 loop reads CASSPAVGGRNSPLHF. CDR3 DNA: TGTGCCAGCAGTCCGGCCGTTGGGGGACGGAATTCACCCCTCCACTTT.

This clonotype was recorded many times. V and J are TRBV5-1 and TRBJ2-2; D not resolved. V was clipped by 4 bases and J by 2 bases, with 15 bases between them. Germline CDR1 and CDR2: SGHRS and YFSETQ. This CDR3 has 16 residues. The CDR3 sequence: CASSLLSGPNTGELFF. CDR3 in DNA: TGCGCCAGCAGCCTCCTCTCGGGCCCCAACACCGGGGAGCTGTTTTTT. The variable domain in full, completed from reference TRBV5-1 and TRBJ2-2, reads KAGVTQTPRYLIKTRGQQVTLSCSPISGHRSVSWYQQTPGQGLQFLFEYFSETQRNKGNFPGRFSGRQFSNSRSEMNVSTLELGDSALYLCASSLLSGPNTGELFFGEGSRLTVL.

This clonotype was recorded at least ten times. The rearrangement joins TRBV11-2 to TRBJ2-1; TRBD2 matches 12 bases. The CDR3 totals 14 residues. V shed 5 bases, J shed 13 bases, and the junction held 9 bases outside the gene matches. The germline V gene has CDR1 SGHAT and CDR2 FQNNGV. This CDR3 is CASSPGTSGRLQFF. The CDR3 DNA follows: TGTGCCAGCAGCCCCGGGACTAGCGGGCGACTACAGTTCTTC. Together with reference TRBV11-2 and TRBJ2-1, the CDR3 gives the full variable domain: EAGVAQSPRYKIIEKRQSVAFWCNPISGHATLYWYQQILGQGPKLLIQFQNNGVVDDSQLPKDRFSAERLKGVDSTLKIQPAKLEDSAVYLCASSPGTSGRLQFFGPGTRLTVL.

In the case of this clonotype: This may arise from a read error, as a much more abundant clone is one base away. This rearrangement joins TRBV2 to TRBJ1-2, with 7 positions matching TRBD1. Unmatched junction bases numbered 8, after V lost 6 bases and J lost 4 bases. This CDR3 has 14 amino acids. Germline values: CDR1 SNHLY, CDR2 FYNNEI. CDR3 DNA: TGTGCCAGCAGCGGTACAGGGGTGGCCTATGGCTACACCTTC. Protein: CASSGTGVAYGYTF.

The chain joins TRBV11-2 to TRBJ1-2; maybe TRBD1 (6 bases). The germline V gene has CDR1 SGHAT and CDR2 FQNNGV. Trimming stripped 4 bases from V and 6 bases from J, with 12 bases between. This CDR3 has 13 residues. The chain's CDR3 is CASSSRGGHGYTF. For the CDR3, the DNA is TGTGCCAGCAGCTCCCGAGGGGGGCATGGCTACACCTTC.

This clonotype has ten or more counts. The V call is TRBV7-2, the J call TRBJ2-5, with a weak D call TRBD2 (5 bases). The germline V gene encodes CDR1 SGHTA and CDR2 FQGNSA. V was shortened by 5 bases and J by 4 bases, with 17 bases between the two germline ends. The CDR3 loop spans 15 amino acids. CDR3 amino acids: CASSPRVGERETQYF. Written as DNA, the CDR3 is TGTGCCAGCAGCCCCCGTGTTGGGGAGCGAGAGACCCAGTACTTC. The entire variable domain, with the rest obtained from reference TRBV7-2 and TRBJ2-5, is as follows: GAGVSQSPSNKVTEKGKDVELRCDPISGHTALYWYRQSLGQGLEFLIYFQGNSAPDKSGLPSDRFSAERTGGSVSTLTIQRTQQEDSAVYLCASSPRVGERETQYFGPGTRLLVL.

This clonotype was seen at least ten times. The V gene is TRBV28, the J gene TRBJ1-1, with no clear D. The CDR3 length is 14 residues. In germline, CDR1 is MDHEN, CDR2 SYDVKM. V was cut by 3 bases and J by 1 base, with 9 bases left in between. The chain's CDR3 is CASSFQLTNTEAFF. CDR3 coding DNA: TGTGCCAGCAGTTTTCAGTTGACGAACACTGAAGCTTTCTTT.